These 29 T cell receptor beta chains were all obtained from the same sample, sequenced in a study of blood T cell repertoires in COVID-19. Clones were read by immunoSEQ multiplex PCR, and TCRdb kept only the in-frame ones, dropping some. Of about 140,000 clones in the sample, 85% were seen once. The sequenced sample consisted of peripheral blood. The receptor source for this set is a man in his forties or fifties with acute or convalescent COVID-19.

The chain is built from TRBV13 and TRBJ1-2; TRBD1 matches 9 bases. The J segment lost 4 bases and the V segment lost 5 bases, leaving 8 bases of the junction unmatched. The CDR3 runs to 15 residues. Germline V gene data show CDR1 as PRHDT and CDR2 as FYEKMQ (reference sequence). The CDR3 DNA reads as TGTGCCAGCAGCAAACAGGGGGCGTTAAGCTATGGCTACACCTTC. This gives the protein CASSKQGALSYGYTF.

In its sample, this clone was seen once. V usage is TRBV28 and J usage is TRBJ2-1, with a weak D call TRBD2 (6 bases). Germline CDR1 and CDR2: MDHEN and SYDVKM. Deletions cut 3 bases from V and 15 bases from J, with 18 bases between. This CDR3 has 13 residues. The chain's CDR3 is CASSLGGTGAPFF. The CDR3 DNA reads as TGTGCCAGCAGTTTGGGCGGGACTGGGGCCCCGTTCTTC.

Written as DNA, the CDR3 is TGTGCCAGCAGACACCGGGACGGGGGTCCGCAGTTCTTC. It is translated as CASRHRDGGPQFF. The chain has TRBV5-4 and TRBJ2-1, with D perhaps TRBD2 (6 bases). The CDR3 extends over 13 amino acids. From germline, CDR1 is SGHNT and CDR2 YYREEE (reference sequence). Trimming stripped 5 bases from V and 12 bases from J, with 18 bases between.

The rearrangement joins TRBV27 to TRBJ2-3; 8 bases line up with TRBD2. Trimming cost V 4 bases and J 4 bases; bases outside gene matches: 10. CDR3 size: 16 residues. The germline CDR1 and CDR2 sequences are MNHEY and SMNVEV (reference sequence). This chain's CDR3 is CASSYEAGDWSDTQYF. CDR3 nucleotide sequence: TGTGCCAGCAGTTATGAAGCGGGAGATTGGTCAGATACGCAGTATTTT.

V is TRBV6-6 and J is TRBJ2-7; D unclear. The germline V gene has CDR1 MNHNY and CDR2 SVGAGI (reference sequence). The CDR3 has 12 amino acids. V lost 5 bases to trimming and J lost 6 bases, with 11 bases between them. Here the CDR3 DNA reads TGTGCCAGCAGTCGATCTAGAGGCGAGCAGTACTTC. Encoded protein: CASSRSRGEQYF.

The chain has TRBV7-2 and TRBJ1-2, with 8 bases aligning to TRBD1. The J segment lost 0 bases and the V segment lost 3 bases, leaving 3 bases of the junction unmatched. Germline V gene sequence: CDR1 SGHTA, CDR2 FQGNSA. The CDR3 covers 15 residues. The CDR3 loop is CASSLGTGPNYGYTF. The CDR3 nucleotides read TGTGCCAGCAGCTTGGGGACAGGACCTAACTATGGCTACACCTTC. Full variable domain (outside the CDR3, taken from reference TRBV7-2 and TRBJ1-2): GAGVSQSPSNKVTEKGKDVELRCDPISGHTALYWYRQSLGQGLEFLIYFQGNSAPDKSGLPSDRFSAERTGGSVSTLTIQRTQQEDSAVYLCASSLGTGPNYGYTFGSGTRLTVV.

The chain combines TRBV3-1 (or the pseudogene TRBV3-2) with TRBJ2-5, with 9 bases identical to TRBD2. Germline CDR1 LGHDT, CDR2 YNNKEL (reference sequence). The CDR3 is made up of 14 amino acids. The V and J ends lost 8 bases and 10 bases, in that order; junction bases with no gene match: 14. The chain's CDR3 is CASRGETSGGGQYF. The CDR3, as DNA: TGTGCCAGCCGGGGCGAGACTAGCGGTGGTGGCCAGTACTTC.

The V gene is TRBV28, the J gene TRBJ1-2; tentatively, D is TRBD1 (5 bases). CDR3 length: 15 amino acids. The germline gives CDR1 MDHEN, CDR2 SYDVKM. V dropped 7 bases and J dropped 5 bases, with 20 bases sitting between them. The CDR3 sequence: CASTGIAEGRYGYTF. CDR3 coding DNA: TGTGCCAGCACCGGGATAGCGGAGGGGCGGTATGGCTACACCTTC.

This rearrangement joins TRBV19 to TRBJ2-1; the D gene is possibly TRBD2 (5 bases). The CDR3 extends over 14 amino acids. V was clipped by 2 bases and J by 1 base, with 6 bases between them. Germline V gene sequence: CDR1 LNHDA, CDR2 SQIVND (reference sequence). The DNA of the CDR3 is TGTGCCAGTAGTATAAGCGGATCCTACAATGAGCAGTTCTTC. Amino acids: CASSISGSYNEQFF.

The chain links TRBV5-5 to TRBJ1-3, with TRBD1 matching over 10 bases. Germline V gene data show CDR1 as SGHKS and CDR2 as YYEKEE (reference sequence). V was pared by 0 bases and J by 7 bases, with 4 bases of the junction left unmatched. CDR3 length: 15 amino acids. CDR3 sequence: CASSLAGTGENTIYF. For the CDR3, the DNA is TGTGCCAGCAGCTTGGCTGGGACAGGGGAGAACACCATATATTTT.

The chain uses TRBV19 and TRBJ2-3, with 7 bases lining up with TRBD1. V shed 7 bases, J shed 2 bases, and the junction held 6 bases outside the gene matches. The germline V gene encodes CDR1 LNHDA and CDR2 SQIVND (reference sequence). This CDR3 is 14 amino acids long. CDR3 bases: TGTGCCAGTAAAATAGACAGGGCCACAGATACGCAGTATTTT. This translates into CASKIDRATDTQYF.

The rearrangement joins TRBV4-1 to TRBJ2-7; 14 positions agree with TRBD2. From germline, CDR1 is MGHRA and CDR2 YSYEKL. V was clipped by 5 bases and J by 1 base; unmatched bases: 7. This CDR3 comprises 17 residues. CDR3 DNA sequence: TGCGCCAGCAGCTCTCCGGGACTAGCGGGAGAATCCTACGAGCAGTACTTC. It codes for CASSSPGLAGESYEQYF.

The chain joins TRBV7-9 to TRBJ2-7, with 10 bases identical to TRBD2. CDR1 and CDR2 from the germline V gene are SEHNR and FQNEAQ (reference sequence). V lost 4 bases, J lost 2 bases, and 2 bases stayed unmatched. The CDR3 covers 14 residues. The CDR3 sequence: CASSSLAGAYEQYF. CDR3 sequence (DNA): TGTGCCAGCAGCTCTCTAGCGGGAGCCTACGAGCAGTACTTC.

The V and J genes are TRBV11-3 and TRBJ1-4; D remains ambiguous. Germline V gene sequence: CDR1 SGHNT, CDR2 YENEEA. V was pared by 0 bases and J by 11 bases, with 7 bases between. There are 12 residues in the CDR3. The CDR3 spells CASSLDDGKLFF. CDR3 in DNA: TGTGCCAGCAGCTTAGACGACGGGAAACTGTTTTTT.

This clone turned up a few times. The DNA of the CDR3 is TGTGCCAGCAGTTACCAGTCGGGACAGGGGATTGACGATGAGCAGTTCTTC. Translated, it gives CASSYQSGQGIDDEQFF. This chain links TRBV6-2 or TRBV6-3 with TRBJ2-1; 10 bases are shared with TRBD1. V lost 2 bases to trimming and J lost 8 bases; unmatched junction nucleotides: 12. Germline CDR1 reads MNHEY; CDR2 reads SVGEGT. The length of the CDR3 is 17 residues.

The chain is built from TRBV30 and TRBJ1-3; D remains ambiguous. CDR3 length: 13 amino acids. Trimming shortened V by 4 bases and J by 8 bases, and 15 bases separated the two germline ends. Germline V gene lookup returns CDR1 GTSNPN and CDR2 SVGIG (reference sequence). The CDR3 nucleotides read TGTGCCTGGACACCCAAAGGAGGGTACACCATATATTTT. It yields the protein CAWTPKGGYTIYF. Filled out from reference TRBV30 and TRBJ1-3, the complete variable domain reads SQTIHQWPATLVQPVGSPLSLECTVEGTSNPNLYWYRQAAGRGLQLLFYSVGIGQISSEVPQNLSASRPQDRQFILSSKKLLLSDSGFYLCAWTPKGGYTIYFGEGSWLTVV.

The chain carries TRBV6-5 and TRBJ2-1; TRBD1 is a possible D gene (6 bases). V was clipped by 5 bases and J by 13 bases, with 21 bases between them. Germline-derived CDR1 and CDR2 are MNHEY and SVGAGI. CDR3 size: 14 residues. CDR3 protein: CASSIRGFVGGQFF. The CDR3 bases are TGTGCCAGCAGTATCAGGGGATTCGTAGGAGGCCAGTTCTTC.

This sequence joins TRBV4-2 and TRBJ1-4; TRBD1 matches at 7 bases. The trim removed 4 bases at V and 6 bases at J, leaving 11 bases unmatched. Germline V gene data show CDR1 as LGHNA and CDR2 as YNFKEQ. The CDR3 is 16 amino acids. CDR3 in DNA: TGTGCCAGCAGCCGTGCGACCGGGACAGCGGATGAAAAACTGTTTTTT. Translated, it gives CASSRATGTADEKLFF.

The rearrangement uses TRBV28 and TRBJ2-1; TRBD2 matches at 11 bases. The length of the CDR3 is 16 residues. CDR1 and CDR2 (germline): MDHEN, SYDVKM. Unmatched junction bases numbered 4, after V lost 4 bases and J lost 2 bases. The CDR3 here is CASSYTSGSPYNEQFF. As DNA, the CDR3 is TGTGCCAGCAGTTATACTAGCGGGAGTCCCTACAATGAGCAGTTCTTC.

The chain combines TRBV5-1 with TRBJ1-6; 7 bases fit TRBD1. This CDR3 spans 18 amino acids. The J segment lost 0 bases and the V segment lost 4 bases, leaving 10 bases of the junction unmatched. The germline gives CDR1 SGHRS, CDR2 YFSETQ. The CDR3 sequence is CASSPEGQRSSYNSPLHF. The DNA of the CDR3 is TGCGCCAGCAGCCCCGAGGGACAGCGGAGCTCCTATAATTCACCCCTCCACTTT. The full variable domain, with the rest looked up from reference TRBV5-1 and TRBJ1-6, is KAGVTQTPRYLIKTRGQQVTLSCSPISGHRSVSWYQQTPGQGLQFLFEYFSETQRNKGNFPGRFSGRQFSNSRSEMNVSTLELGDSALYLCASSPEGQRSSYNSPLHFGNGTRLTVT.

The chain employs TRBV7-9 and TRBJ2-3; D is unresolved. The V gene's germline CDR1 is SEHNR and CDR2 FQNEAQ (reference sequence). Trimming pared 5 bases from V and 3 bases from J, leaving 12 bases between. The CDR3 length is 14 residues. Written as DNA, the CDR3 is TGTGCCAGCAGCCGATCGGGTGGGACAGATACGCAGTATTTT. It specifies CASSRSGGTDTQYF.

Points on this clone: Mismatch with germline at one junction end may stem from a read error. The same CDR3 arises from other DNA sequences in this sample as well. V gene TRBV11-3 combines with J gene TRBJ2-2; TRBD1 matches 7 bases. This CDR3 is built from 15 residues. Per the germline V gene, CDR1 is SGHNT and CDR2 is YENEEA. The CDR3 region is CASSFGPGGTGELFF. CDR3 in DNA: TGTGCCAGCAGCTTTGGTCCAGGGGGAACCGGGGAGTTGTTTTTT.

This CDR3 reads CATSRVQPGNTIYF. The CDR3 DNA is TGTGCCACCAGCAGAGTACAACCAGGAAACACCATATATTTT. The chain couples TRBV15 to TRBJ1-3; D remains ambiguous. Germline loops: CDR1 LNHNV, CDR2 YYDKDF (reference sequence). The CDR3 loop spans 14 amino acids. Trimming took 1 base from V and 4 from J, leaving 8 bases between them.

The rearrangement links TRBV5-1 to TRBJ2-2; 10 positions match TRBD1. The CDR3 has 16 residues. Looked up from germline, CDR1 is SGHRS and CDR2 is YFSETQ. The J segment lost 3 bases and the V segment lost 2 bases, leaving 4 bases of the junction unmatched. The CDR3 nucleotides are TGCGCCAGCAGCTTTAGTGGGACAGGGGACACCGGGGAGCTGTTTTTT. Protein sequence: CASSFSGTGDTGELFF.

About this clone: The sample contains more than one DNA sequence encoding this CDR3. The V call is TRBV30, the J call TRBJ1-2, with 7 bases aligning to TRBD1. The CDR3 has 13 amino acids. Germline CDR1 is GTSNPN and CDR2 is SVGIG (reference sequence). The V segment lost 2 bases and the J segment 5 bases; nucleotides outside the gene matches: 5. For the CDR3, the DNA is TGTGCCTGGAGTAGGGACAGACCATATGGCTACACCTTC. Its protein product is CAWSRDRPYGYTF. Based on the CDR3 plus reference TRBV30 and TRBJ1-2, the full variable domain is SQTIHQWPATLVQPVGSPLSLECTVEGTSNPNLYWYRQAAGRGLQLLFYSVGIGQISSEVPQNLSASRPQDRQFILSSKKLLLSDSGFYLCAWSRDRPYGYTFGSGTRLTVV.

The chain employs TRBV20-1 and TRBJ2-1, with D unclear. Trimming took off 5 bases at V and 4 bases at J, with 6 bases between the two ends. This CDR3 is 11 amino acids long. Germline values: CDR1 DFQATT, CDR2 SNEGSKA (reference sequence). CDR3 bases: TGCAGTGCTCCTTTGTACAATGAGCAGTTCTTC. This translates into CSAPLYNEQFF.

The chain is built from TRBV18 and TRBJ1-5; tentatively, D is TRBD1 (5 bases). Germline loops: CDR1 KGHSH, CDR2 LQKENI. Trimming stripped 1 base from V and 1 base from J, with 8 bases between. The CDR3 has 15 amino acids. The CDR3 is CASSPHPGSNQPQHF. CDR3 coding DNA: TGTGCCAGCTCACCACACCCAGGGAGCAATCAGCCCCAGCATTTT.

This sequence joins TRBV5-1 and TRBJ2-6; TRBD1 aligns across 8 bases. The CDR3 loop spans 18 amino acids. The V and J ends lost 4 bases and 0 bases, in that order; junction bases with no gene match: 9. Germline loops: CDR1 SGHRS, CDR2 YFSETQ. CDR3: CASSPRTGSHSGANVLTF. In DNA form, the CDR3 reads TGCGCCAGCAGCCCCCGGACAGGGTCCCACTCTGGGGCCAACGTCCTGACTTTC.

This chain uses TRBV5-5 with TRBJ1-1; 11 bases map to TRBD1. Looked up from germline, CDR1 is SGHKS and CDR2 is YYEKEE (reference sequence). V lost 4 bases and J lost 5; bases outside the gene matches: 10. The CDR3 is 16 residues long. CDR3 sequence: CASSPPGTGGNTEAFF. CDR3 coding DNA: TGTGCCAGCAGCCCGCCCGGGACAGGGGGAAATACTGAAGCTTTCTTT.